What follows is one TCR beta chain and its context. Profiling relied on immunoSEQ multiplex PCR, and the TCRdb table lists in-frame clones only, not all of them. The sample shows some 44,000 clones, roughly 89% of them seen only once. This sample was included in a study of memory CD8 T cells in hepatitis C reinfection. Study summary: Reinfection meant HCV RNA positivity after two negatives ≥60 days apart.

CDR3 length: 11 residues. In germline, CDR1 is MNHEY, CDR2 SVGAGI. V dropped 4 bases and J dropped 3 bases, with 4 bases sitting between them. Time point here: late/post reinfection, 12 to 24 weeks after detection. TCR sequencing was done directly ex vivo on sorted cells, without expansion in vitro. This chain links TRBV6-5 with TRBJ2-7; D unresolved. This TCR was sampled from a man aged 18 to 30 with hepatitis C virus infection. Sample: naive CD8+ T cells sorted from blood. The CDR3 bases are TGTGCCAGCAGTTCCCTCTACGAGCAGTACTTC. It translates to CASSSLYEQYF.